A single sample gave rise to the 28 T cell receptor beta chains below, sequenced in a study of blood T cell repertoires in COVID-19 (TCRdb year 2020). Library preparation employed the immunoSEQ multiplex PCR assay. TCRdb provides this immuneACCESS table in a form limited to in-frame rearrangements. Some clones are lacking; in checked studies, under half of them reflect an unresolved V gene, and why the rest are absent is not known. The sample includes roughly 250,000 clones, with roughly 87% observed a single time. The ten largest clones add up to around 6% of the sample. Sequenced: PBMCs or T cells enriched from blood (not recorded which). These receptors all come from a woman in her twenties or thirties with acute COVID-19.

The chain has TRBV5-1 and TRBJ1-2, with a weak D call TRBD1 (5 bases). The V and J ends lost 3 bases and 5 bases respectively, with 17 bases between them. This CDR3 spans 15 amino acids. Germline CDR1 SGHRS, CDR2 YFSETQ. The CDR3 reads CASSSSGTLAYGYTF. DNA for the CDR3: TGCGCCAGCAGCTCCAGCGGGACGTTAGCTTATGGCTACACCTTC.

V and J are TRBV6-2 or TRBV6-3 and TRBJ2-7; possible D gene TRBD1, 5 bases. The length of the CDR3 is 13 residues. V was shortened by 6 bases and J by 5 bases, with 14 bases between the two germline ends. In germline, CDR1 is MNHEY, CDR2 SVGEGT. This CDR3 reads CASSPTVEDEQYF. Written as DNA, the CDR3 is TGTGCCAGCAGCCCGACAGTCGAGGACGAGCAGTACTTC.

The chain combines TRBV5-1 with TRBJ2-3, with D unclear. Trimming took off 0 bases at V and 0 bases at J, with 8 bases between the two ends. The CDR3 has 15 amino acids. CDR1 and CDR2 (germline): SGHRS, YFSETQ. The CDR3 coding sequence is TGCGCCAGCAGCTTGGACAGTACAAGCACAGATACGCAGTATTTT. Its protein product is CASSLDSTSTDTQYF.

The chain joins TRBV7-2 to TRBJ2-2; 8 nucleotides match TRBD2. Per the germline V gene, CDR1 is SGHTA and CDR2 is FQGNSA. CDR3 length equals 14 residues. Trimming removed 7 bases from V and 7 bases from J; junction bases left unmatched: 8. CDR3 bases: TGTGCCAGCATGATCGGGGGGGCCGGCGGGGAGCTGTTTTTT. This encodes CASMIGGAGGELFF.

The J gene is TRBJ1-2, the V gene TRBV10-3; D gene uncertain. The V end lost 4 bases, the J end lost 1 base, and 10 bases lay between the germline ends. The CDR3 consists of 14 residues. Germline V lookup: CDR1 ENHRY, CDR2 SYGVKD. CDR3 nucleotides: TGTGCCATCAGTGGGTGGGAGCTTAACTATGGCTACACCTTC. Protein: CAISGWELNYGYTF.

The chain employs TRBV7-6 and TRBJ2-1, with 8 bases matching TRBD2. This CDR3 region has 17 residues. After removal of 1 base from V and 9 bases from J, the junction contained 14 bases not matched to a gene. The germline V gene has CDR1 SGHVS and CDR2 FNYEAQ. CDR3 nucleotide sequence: TGTGCCAGCAGCTTAGGACGGTTTGGGACTAGGGCCGGTGAGCAGTTCTTC. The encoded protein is CASSLGRFGTRAGEQFF.

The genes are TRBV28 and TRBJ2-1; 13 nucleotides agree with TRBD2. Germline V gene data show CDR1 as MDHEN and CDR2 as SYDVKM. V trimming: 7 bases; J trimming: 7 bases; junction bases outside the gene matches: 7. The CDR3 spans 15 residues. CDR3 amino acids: CASIPGTSGVNEQFF. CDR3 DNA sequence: TGTGCCAGCATTCCCGGGACTAGCGGGGTTAATGAGCAGTTCTTC.

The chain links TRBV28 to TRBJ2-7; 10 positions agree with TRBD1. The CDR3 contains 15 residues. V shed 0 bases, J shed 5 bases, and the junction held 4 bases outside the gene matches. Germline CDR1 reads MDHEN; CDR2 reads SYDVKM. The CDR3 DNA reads TGTGCCAGCAGTTTATGGGGGACAGGGGTGAACGAGCAGTACTTC. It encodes CASSLWGTGVNEQYF. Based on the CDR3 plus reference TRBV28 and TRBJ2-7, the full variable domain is DVKVTQSSRYLVKRTGEKVFLECVQDMDHENMFWYRQDPGLGLRLIYFSYDVKMKEKGDIPEGYSVSREKKERFSLILESASTNQTSMYLCASSLWGTGVNEQYFGPGTRLTVT.

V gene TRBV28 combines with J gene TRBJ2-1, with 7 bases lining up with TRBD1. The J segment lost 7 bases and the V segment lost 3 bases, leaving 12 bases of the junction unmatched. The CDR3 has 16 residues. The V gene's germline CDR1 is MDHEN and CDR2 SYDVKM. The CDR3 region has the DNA TGTGCCAGCAGTTTTAACGAAGGGGGCGGCAGAAATGAGCAGTTCTTC. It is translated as CASSFNEGGGRNEQFF.

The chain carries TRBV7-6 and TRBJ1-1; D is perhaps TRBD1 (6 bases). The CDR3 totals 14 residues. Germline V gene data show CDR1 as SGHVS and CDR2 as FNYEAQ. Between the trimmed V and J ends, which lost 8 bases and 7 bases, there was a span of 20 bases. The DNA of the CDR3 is TGTGCCAGCCAACAACACAGGGAGAAGGGTGAAGCTTTCTTT. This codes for CASQQHREKGEAFF.

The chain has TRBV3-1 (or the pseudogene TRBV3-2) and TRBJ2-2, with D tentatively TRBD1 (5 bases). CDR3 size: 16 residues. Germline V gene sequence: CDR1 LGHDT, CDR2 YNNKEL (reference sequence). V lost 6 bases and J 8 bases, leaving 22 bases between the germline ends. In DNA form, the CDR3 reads TGTGCCAGCAGACGCGGCGAGGCAGGGTTAAAGGGGGAGCTGTTTTTT. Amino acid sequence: CASRRGEAGLKGELFF.

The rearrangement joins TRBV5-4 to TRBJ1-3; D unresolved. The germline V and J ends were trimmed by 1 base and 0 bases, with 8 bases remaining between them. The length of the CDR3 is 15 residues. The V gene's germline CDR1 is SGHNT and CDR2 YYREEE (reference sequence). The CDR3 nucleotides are TGTGCCAGCAGCTTGACGGCGGACTCTGGAAACACCATATATTTT. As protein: CASSLTADSGNTIYF.

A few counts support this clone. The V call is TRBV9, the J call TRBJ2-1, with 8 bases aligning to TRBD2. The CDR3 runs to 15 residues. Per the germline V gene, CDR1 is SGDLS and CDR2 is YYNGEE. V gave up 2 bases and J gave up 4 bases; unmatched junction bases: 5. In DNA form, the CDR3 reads TGTGCCAGCAGCGTGGGACTAGAGGAGTACAATGAGCAGTTCTTC. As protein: CASSVGLEEYNEQFF. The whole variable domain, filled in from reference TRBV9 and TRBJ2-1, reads DSGVTQTPKHLITATGQRVTLRCSPRSGDLSVYWYQQSLDQGLQFLIQYYNGEERAKGNILERFSAQQFPDLHSELNLSSLELGDSALYFCASSVGLEEYNEQFFGPGTRLTVL.

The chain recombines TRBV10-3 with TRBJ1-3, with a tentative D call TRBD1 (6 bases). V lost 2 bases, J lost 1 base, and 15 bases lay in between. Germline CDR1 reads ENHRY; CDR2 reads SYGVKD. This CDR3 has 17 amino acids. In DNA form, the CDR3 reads TGTGCCATCAGTGAGCCTAGGGGAGGGGGATCTGGAAACACCATATATTTT. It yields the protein CAISEPRGGGSGNTIYF.

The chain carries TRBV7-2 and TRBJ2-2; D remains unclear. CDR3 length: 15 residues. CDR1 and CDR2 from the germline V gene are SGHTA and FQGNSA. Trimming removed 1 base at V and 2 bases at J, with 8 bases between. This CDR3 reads CASSLDGGNTGELFF. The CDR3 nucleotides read TGTGCCAGCAGCTTAGACGGCGGAAACACCGGGGAGCTGTTTTTT.

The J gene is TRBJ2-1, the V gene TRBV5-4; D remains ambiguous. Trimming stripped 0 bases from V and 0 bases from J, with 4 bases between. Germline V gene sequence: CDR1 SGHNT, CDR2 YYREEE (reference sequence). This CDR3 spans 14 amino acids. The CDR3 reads CASSLGPSYNEQFF. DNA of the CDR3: TGTGCCAGCAGCTTGGGGCCCTCCTACAATGAGCAGTTCTTC. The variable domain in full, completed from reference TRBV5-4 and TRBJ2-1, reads ETGVTQSPTHLIKTRGQQVTLRCSSQSGHNTVSWYQQALGQGPQFIFQYYREEENGRGNFPPRFSGLQFPNYSSELNVNALELDDSALYLCASSLGPSYNEQFFGPGTRLTVL.

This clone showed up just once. CDR3: CASGLVGSATGNHWGYTF. As DNA, the CDR3 is TGTGCTAGTGGTTTGGTAGGGAGTGCGACAGGAAACCATTGGGGCTACACCTTC. This chain uses TRBV12-5 with TRBJ1-2, with D maybe TRBD1 (6 bases). V lost 0 bases, J lost 8 bases, and 25 bases lay in between. The CDR3 totals 18 residues. CDR1 and CDR2 from the germline V gene are LGHNT and FRNRAP.

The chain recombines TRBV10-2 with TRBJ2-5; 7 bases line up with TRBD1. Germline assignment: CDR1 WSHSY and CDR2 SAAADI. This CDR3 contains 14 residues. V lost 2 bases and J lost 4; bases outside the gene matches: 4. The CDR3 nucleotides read TGCGCCAGCAGTGAGCGCCGGGACAGAGAGACCCAGTACTTC. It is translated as CASSERRDRETQYF.

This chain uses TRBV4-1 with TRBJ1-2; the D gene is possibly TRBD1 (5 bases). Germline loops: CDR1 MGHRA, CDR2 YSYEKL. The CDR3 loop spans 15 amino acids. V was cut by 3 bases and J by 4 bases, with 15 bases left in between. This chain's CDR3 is CASSHPQGFSYGYTF. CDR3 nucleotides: TGCGCCAGCAGCCATCCCCAGGGCTTCTCCTATGGCTACACCTTC.

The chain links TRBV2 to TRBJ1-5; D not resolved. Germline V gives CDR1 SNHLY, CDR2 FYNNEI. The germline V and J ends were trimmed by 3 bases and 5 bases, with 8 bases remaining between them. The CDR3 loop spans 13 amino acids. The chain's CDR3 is CASSDEEYQPQHF. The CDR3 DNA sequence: TGTGCCAGCAGTGACGAGGAGTATCAGCCCCAGCATTTT.

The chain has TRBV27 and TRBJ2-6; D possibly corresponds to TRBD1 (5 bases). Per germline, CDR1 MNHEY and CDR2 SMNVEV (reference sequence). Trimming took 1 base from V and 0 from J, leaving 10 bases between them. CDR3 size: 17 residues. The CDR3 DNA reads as TGTGCCAGCAGTTTATATAGACAGAACTCTGGGGCCAACGTCCTGACTTTC. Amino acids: CASSLYRQNSGANVLTF.

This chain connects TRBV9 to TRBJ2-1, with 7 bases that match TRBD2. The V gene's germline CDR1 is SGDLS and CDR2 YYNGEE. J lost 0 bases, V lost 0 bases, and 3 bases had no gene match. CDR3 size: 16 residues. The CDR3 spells CASSVGLAASYNEQFF. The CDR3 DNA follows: TGTGCCAGCAGCGTAGGCCTAGCGGCCTCCTACAATGAGCAGTTCTTC.

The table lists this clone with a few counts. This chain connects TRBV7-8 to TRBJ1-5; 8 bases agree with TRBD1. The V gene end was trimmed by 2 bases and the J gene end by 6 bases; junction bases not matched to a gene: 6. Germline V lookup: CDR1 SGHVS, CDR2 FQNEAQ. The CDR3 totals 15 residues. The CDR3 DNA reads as TGTGCCAGCAGCTTATTGCAGGGGGCCGGTCAGCCCCAGCATTTT. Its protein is CASSLLQGAGQPQHF.

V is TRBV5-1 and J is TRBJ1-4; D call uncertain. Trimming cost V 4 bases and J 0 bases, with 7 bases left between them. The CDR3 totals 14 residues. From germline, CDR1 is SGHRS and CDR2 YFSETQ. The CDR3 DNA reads TGCGCCAGCAGCCCAGTTGCAACTAATGAAAAACTGTTTTTT. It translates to CASSPVATNEKLFF.

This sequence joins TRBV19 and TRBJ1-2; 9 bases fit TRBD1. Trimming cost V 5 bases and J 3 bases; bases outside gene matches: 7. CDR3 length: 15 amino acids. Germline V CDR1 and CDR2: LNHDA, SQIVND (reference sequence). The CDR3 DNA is TGTGCCAGTAGTGCCCGACAGGGGGGATACTATGGCTACACCTTC. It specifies CASSARQGGYYGYTF.

The CDR3 loop reads CSVASLVGEKLFF. CDR3 nucleotide sequence: TGCAGCGTTGCGAGTCTAGTGGGTGAAAAACTGTTTTTT. The chain employs TRBV29-1 and TRBJ1-4; D gene unclear. Trimming pared 4 bases from V and 7 bases from J, leaving 13 bases between. This CDR3 has 13 residues. Germline CDR1 is SQVTM and CDR2 is ANQGSEA.

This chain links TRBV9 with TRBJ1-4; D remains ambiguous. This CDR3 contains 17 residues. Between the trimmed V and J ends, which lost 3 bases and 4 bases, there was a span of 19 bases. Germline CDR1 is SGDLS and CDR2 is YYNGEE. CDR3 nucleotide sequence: TGTGCCAGCAGCGCGGGTCGGGTGGCGCTTGATAATGAAAAACTGTTTTTT. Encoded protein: CASSAGRVALDNEKLFF.

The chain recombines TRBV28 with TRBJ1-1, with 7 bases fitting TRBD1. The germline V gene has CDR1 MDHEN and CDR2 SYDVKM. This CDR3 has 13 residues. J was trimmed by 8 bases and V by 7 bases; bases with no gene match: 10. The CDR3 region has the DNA TGTGCCAGCACCCTACAGGGGCTCCGGGAAGCTTTCTTT. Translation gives CASTLQGLREAFF.